This TCR beta chain appears in the sequencing data of a study of regulatory T cells in long-lasting Graves disease. Germline V CDR1 and CDR2: MNHEY, SVGAGI. V lost 0 bases to trimming and J lost 0 bases, with 9 bases between them. The CDR3 has 16 amino acids. Time point denoted: newly diagnosed GD, antithyroid drugs for less than 3 months. Making the TCR library involved RNA that had been extracted from PBMCs. Enrollment of patients was through an endocrinology department in Xi'an, China. In its sample, this clonotype was seen many times. Libraries of TCR beta came from iRepertoire HTBI primers plus Arm-PCR of CDR3 regions. Each CDR3 protein is one row after TCRdb ran MiXCR on the multiplex PCR reads. The sample includes approximately 400,000 distinct CDR3 sequences, approximately 12% seen only once; the top ten take approximately 17%. The data also belong to a second study, concerning T cells in Graves' hyperthyroidism and ophthalmopathy.

The specimen comprised peripheral blood mononuclear cells (PBMCs), sampled at new diagnosis, from a patient treated with antithyroid drugs. This receptor was taken from a woman between 18 and 29 years old with Graves disease. This chain joins TRBV6-5 and TRBJ2-4; D uncertain. CDR3: CASSYSGYIAKNIQYF. The CDR3 DNA sequence: TGTGCCAGCAGTTACTCGGGGTACATAGCCAAAAACATTCAGTACTTC.